One and the same sample provided the 18 T cell receptor beta chains below, sequenced in a study of cytomegalovirus exposure and HLA in healthy donors. PCR was performed using 60 Vbeta and 13 Jbeta primers. Produced via immunoSEQ multiplex PCR; TCRdb's table is partial and in-frame only. Of about 180,000 clones listed, 72% were seen once; the top ten hold roughly 2.5%. The sequenced material came from PBMCs. These receptors came from a human donor in good health.

This rearrangement joins TRBV10-1 to TRBJ2-7, with D possibly TRBD2 on 6 matching bases. The CDR3 runs to 14 residues. Germline assignment: CDR1 WNHNN and CDR2 SYGVQD (reference sequence). The V and J ends lost 6 bases and 4 bases respectively, with 16 bases between them. CDR3 DNA: TGCGCCAGCAGCAGTGGGGGACTTCCGTACGAGCAGTACTTC. Translating it yields CASSSGGLPYEQYF.

The CDR3 nucleotides are TGTGCCAGCAGCCTAATAATCTACGAGCAGTACTTC. Its translation is CASSLIIYEQYF. The chain combines TRBV6-1 with TRBJ2-5; D remains ambiguous. The assigned J gene may be wrong: the sequence end matches TRBJ2-7 better. This CDR3 is built from 12 residues. The germline gives CDR1 MNHNS, CDR2 SASEGT.

The J gene is TRBJ2-1, the V gene TRBV7-9; 10 nucleotides line up with TRBD2. V shed 7 bases, J shed 4 bases, and the junction held 7 bases outside the gene matches. This CDR3 contains 15 residues. Germline V gene sequence: CDR1 SEHNR, CDR2 FQNEAQ (reference sequence). The DNA of the CDR3 is TGTGCCAGCACTGAAAGCGGGGGGGTATACAATGAGCAGTTCTTC. Translation: CASTESGGVYNEQFF.

The chain is built from TRBV7-2 and TRBJ1-2; D is perhaps TRBD1 (5 bases). In germline, CDR1 is SGHTA, CDR2 FQGNSA. The CDR3 extends over 15 amino acids. V dropped 5 bases and J dropped 6 bases, with 19 bases sitting between them. The CDR3 region has the DNA TGTGCCAGCAGCCTCGGGGGAGCGGGGGTTAATGGCTACACCTTC. Translation: CASSLGGAGVNGYTF.

The gene calls are TRBV4-1 and TRBJ2-7; TRBD1 is a possible D gene (6 bases). The CDR3 spans 13 residues. V lost 0 bases and J 3 bases, leaving 6 bases between the germline ends. CDR1 and CDR2 from the germline V gene are MGHRA and YSYEKL. This CDR3 reads CASSQEDSYEQYF. The CDR3 region has the DNA TGCGCCAGCAGCCAAGAGGACAGCTACGAGCAGTACTTC.

This clone was counted only a few times. The chain is built from TRBV7-2 and TRBJ2-6, with no clear D. The V gene lost 1 base and the J gene lost 0 bases, with 4 bases spanning the gap. This CDR3 has 15 residues. CDR1 and CDR2 (germline): SGHTA, FQGNSA. DNA of the CDR3: TGTGCCAGCAGCTTAGTCGGCTCTGGGGCCAACGTCCTGACTTTC. Protein: CASSLVGSGANVLTF.

The genes are TRBV7-8 and TRBJ2-3; maybe TRBD1 (6 bases). Deletions cut 6 bases from V and 1 base from J, with 11 bases between. The CDR3 is 14 amino acids. CDR1 and CDR2 from the germline V gene are SGHVS and FQNEAQ. The CDR3 DNA sequence: TGTGCCAGCAGACCCCGACAGGGCACAGATACGCAGTATTTT. Amino acid sequence: CASRPRQGTDTQYF.

The V and J genes are TRBV7-9 and TRBJ2-5; D may be TRBD1 (6 bases). The germline V and J ends were trimmed by 5 bases and 3 bases, with 19 bases remaining between them. Germline CDR1 reads SEHNR; CDR2 reads FQNEAQ (reference sequence). This CDR3 has 16 amino acids. The CDR3 region is CASSGYRVRPKETQYF. The CDR3, as DNA: TGTGCCAGCAGCGGGTACAGGGTTAGACCAAAAGAGACCCAGTACTTC.

V usage is TRBV19 and J usage is TRBJ1-5; TRBD1 might be the D (5 bases). There are 14 residues in the CDR3. With 3 bases removed from V and 8 bases from J, the gap between germline ends came to 14 bases. In germline, CDR1 is LNHDA, CDR2 SQIVND (reference sequence). CDR3 sequence reads: CASSIGRGGEPQHF. The CDR3 DNA reads as TGTGCCAGTAGTATTGGTAGGGGCGGGGAGCCCCAGCATTTT.

J is TRBJ1-3 and V is TRBV19; weak D call: TRBD1 (5 bases). V lost 6 bases to trimming and J lost 0 bases, with 18 bases between them. CDR3 length equals 17 residues. Germline lookup yields CDR1 LNHDA and CDR2 SQIVND (reference sequence). The CDR3 loop reads CASRPRDSEFSGNTIYF. The CDR3 bases are TGTGCCAGTAGACCCCGGGACTCCGAATTCTCTGGAAACACCATATATTTT.

The chain is built from TRBV19 and TRBJ2-1, with 10 bases that match TRBD2. CDR1 and CDR2 (germline): LNHDA, SQIVND (reference sequence). The V and J ends lost 2 bases and 6 bases, in that order; junction bases with no gene match: 4. This CDR3 has 15 residues. CDR3 nucleotides: TGTGCCAGTAGTATAAGCGGGGGGGTTTCCAATGAGCAGTTCTTC. Encoded protein: CASSISGGVSNEQFF. Full variable domain (outside the CDR3, taken from reference TRBV19 and TRBJ2-1): DGGITQSPKYLFRKEGQNVTLSCEQNLNHDAMYWYRQDPGQGLRLIYYSQIVNDFQKGDIAEGYSVSREKKESFPLTVTSAQKNPTAFYLCASSISGGVSNEQFFGPGTRLTVL.

This chain connects TRBV30 to TRBJ1-1, with D perhaps TRBD1 (5 bases). CDR1 is GTSNPN, CDR2 SVGIG, per germline (reference sequence). The germline V and J ends were trimmed by 2 bases and 6 bases, with 16 bases remaining between them. This CDR3 is built from 14 residues. The CDR3 region is CAWSRGGNSAEAFF. The CDR3 nucleotides are TGTGCCTGGAGTCGCGGGGGGAATAGCGCTGAAGCTTTCTTT.

This chain joins TRBV18 and TRBJ2-1; 7 bases agree with TRBD1. The V segment lost 0 bases and the J segment 7 bases; nucleotides outside the gene matches: 6. This CDR3 region has 15 residues. The germline gives CDR1 KGHSH, CDR2 LQKENI. The CDR3 here is CASSPPRAGGNEQFF. Here the CDR3 DNA reads TGTGCCAGCTCACCACCGCGGGCAGGGGGTAATGAGCAGTTCTTC.

The genes are TRBV7-2 and TRBJ1-1, with D possibly matching TRBD1 (5 bases). V shed 1 base and J shed 4 bases, with 10 bases lying between them. Germline V CDR1 and CDR2: SGHTA, FQGNSA. The CDR3 has 14 residues. In DNA, the CDR3 is TGTGCCAGCAGCTTAGGGGGCCAGGGCACTGAAGCTTTCTTT. Its protein product is CASSLGGQGTEAFF.

The chain carries TRBV10-1 and TRBJ2-7, with D possibly being TRBD1 (6 bases). The CDR3 is made up of 13 amino acids. Germline V CDR1 and CDR2: WNHNN, SYGVQD (reference sequence). Trimming stripped 3 bases from V and 6 bases from J, with 12 bases between. This CDR3 reads CASSDNRVVEQYF. The CDR3 coding sequence is TGCGCCAGCAGTGATAACAGGGTCGTCGAGCAGTACTTC.

The rearrangement joins TRBV18 to TRBJ1-5; D is perhaps TRBD1 (5 bases). Germline CDR1 is KGHSH and CDR2 is LQKENI. Trimming removed 4 bases at V and 0 bases at J, with 10 bases between. The length of the CDR3 is 15 residues. CDR3 amino acids: CASSLTEDSNQPQHF. The CDR3 DNA sequence: TGTGCCAGCTCACTGACAGAGGATAGCAATCAGCCCCAGCATTTT.

The rearrangement uses TRBV5-4 and TRBJ2-5; D is possibly TRBD1 (8 bases). Trimming pared 0 bases from V and 7 bases from J, leaving 13 bases between. Germline V gene data show CDR1 as SGHNT and CDR2 as YYREEE (reference sequence). This CDR3 is 14 amino acids long. The CDR3 DNA reads as TGTGCCAGCAGCTTGGACAGGGGGAGGGTGACCCAGTACTTC. This codes for CASSLDRGRVTQYF.

This clone was observed a few times. This chain uses TRBV5-6 with TRBJ2-5; maybe TRBD1 (5 bases). The end of the DNA is better explained by TRBJ2-7, so the J call may be wrong. Germline V gene data show CDR1 as SGHDT and CDR2 as YYEEEE. The CDR3 has 15 residues. CDR3 residues: CASSLEQGSSYEQYF. The CDR3, as DNA: TGTGCCAGCAGCCTGGAGCAGGGCTCATCCTACGAGCAGTACTTC.